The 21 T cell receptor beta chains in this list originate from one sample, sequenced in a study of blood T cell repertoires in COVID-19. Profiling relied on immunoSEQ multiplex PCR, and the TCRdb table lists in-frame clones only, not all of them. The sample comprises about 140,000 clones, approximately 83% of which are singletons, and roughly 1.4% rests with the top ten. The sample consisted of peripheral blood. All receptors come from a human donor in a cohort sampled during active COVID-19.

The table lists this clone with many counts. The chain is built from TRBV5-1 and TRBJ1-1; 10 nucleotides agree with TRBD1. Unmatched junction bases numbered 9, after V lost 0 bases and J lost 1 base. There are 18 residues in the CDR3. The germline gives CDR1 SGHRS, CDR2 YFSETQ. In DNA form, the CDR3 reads TGCGCCAGCAGCTTGGGGGTCGACAGGGGGCGATGGAACACTGAAGCTTTCTTT. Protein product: CASSLGVDRGRWNTEAFF.

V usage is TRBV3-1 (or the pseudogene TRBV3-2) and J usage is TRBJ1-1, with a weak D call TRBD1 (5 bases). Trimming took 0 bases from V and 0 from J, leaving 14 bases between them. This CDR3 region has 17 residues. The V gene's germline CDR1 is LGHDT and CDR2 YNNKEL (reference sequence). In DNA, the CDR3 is TGTGCCAGCAGCCAAGATAGGGCCCGGGGGGTGAACACTGAAGCTTTCTTT. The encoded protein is CASSQDRARGVNTEAFF.

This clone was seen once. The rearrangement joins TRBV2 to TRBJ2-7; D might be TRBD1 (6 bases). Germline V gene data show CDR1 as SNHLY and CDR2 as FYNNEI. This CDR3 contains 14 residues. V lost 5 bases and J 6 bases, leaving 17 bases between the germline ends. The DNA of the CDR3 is TGTGCCAGCAGTTCGGACAGTGGGGGTGGCGAGCAGTACTTC. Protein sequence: CASSSDSGGGEQYF.

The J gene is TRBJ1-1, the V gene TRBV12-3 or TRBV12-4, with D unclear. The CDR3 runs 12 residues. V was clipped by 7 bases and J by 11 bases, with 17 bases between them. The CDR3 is CASTKAPGGAFF. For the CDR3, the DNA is TGTGCCAGCACTAAAGCCCCGGGAGGGGCTTTCTTT.

CDR3 sequence (DNA): TGTGCCAGCAGCCGTAGCGGGATTATTCAAGAGACCCAGTACTTC. Protein: CASSRSGIIQETQYF. V and J are TRBV4-2 and TRBJ2-5, with 8 positions matching TRBD2. The CDR3 contains 15 residues. J was trimmed by 2 bases and V by 4 bases; bases with no gene match: 6. Germline assignment: CDR1 LGHNA and CDR2 YNFKEQ.

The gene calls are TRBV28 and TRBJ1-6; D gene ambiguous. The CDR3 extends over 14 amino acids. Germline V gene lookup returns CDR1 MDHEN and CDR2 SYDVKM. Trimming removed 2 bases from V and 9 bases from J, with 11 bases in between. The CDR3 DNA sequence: TGTGCCAGCAGTTTACCACGCCACGGTTCACCCCTCCACTTT. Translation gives CASSLPRHGSPLHF. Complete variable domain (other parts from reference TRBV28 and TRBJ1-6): DVKVTQSSRYLVKRTGEKVFLECVQDMDHENMFWYRQDPGLGLRLIYFSYDVKMKEKGDIPEGYSVSREKKERFSLILESASTNQTSMYLCASSLPRHGSPLHFGNGTRLTVT.

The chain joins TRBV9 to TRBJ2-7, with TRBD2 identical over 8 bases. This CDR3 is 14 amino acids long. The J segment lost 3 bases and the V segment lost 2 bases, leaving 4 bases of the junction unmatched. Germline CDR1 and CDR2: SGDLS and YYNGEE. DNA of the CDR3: TGTGCCAGCAGCGTGGCTAGCGGGTTCTACGAGCAGTACTTC. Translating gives CASSVASGFYEQYF.

The CDR3, as DNA: TGTGCCAGTACTAAACGGGTCTTTGAAGCTTTCTTT. This codes for CASTKRVFEAFF. The V and J genes are TRBV6-5 and TRBJ1-1; D not certain. Trimming removed 9 bases from V and 7 bases from J, with 15 bases in between. Germline values: CDR1 MNHEY, CDR2 SVGAGI. The CDR3 is 12 residues long.

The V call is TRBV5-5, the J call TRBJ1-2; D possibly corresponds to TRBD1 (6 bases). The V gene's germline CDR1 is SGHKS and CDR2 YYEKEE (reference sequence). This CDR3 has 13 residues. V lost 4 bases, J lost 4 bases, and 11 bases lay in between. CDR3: CASSQDSPYGYTF. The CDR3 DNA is TGTGCCAGCAGCCAGGACAGCCCCTATGGCTACACCTTC.

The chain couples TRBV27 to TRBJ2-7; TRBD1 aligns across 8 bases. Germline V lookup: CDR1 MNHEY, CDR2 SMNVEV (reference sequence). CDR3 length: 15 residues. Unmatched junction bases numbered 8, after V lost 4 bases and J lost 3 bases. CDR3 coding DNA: TGTGCCAGCAGTTGGGACAGGTCCCGCCTCTACGAGCAGTACTTC. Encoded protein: CASSWDRSRLYEQYF.

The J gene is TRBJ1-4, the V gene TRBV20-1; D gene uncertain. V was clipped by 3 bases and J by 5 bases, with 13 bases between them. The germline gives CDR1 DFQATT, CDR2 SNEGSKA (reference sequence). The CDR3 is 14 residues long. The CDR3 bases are TGCAGTGCTAGTCACGGGGTCGGGAATGAAAAACTGTTTTTT. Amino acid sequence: CSASHGVGNEKLFF.

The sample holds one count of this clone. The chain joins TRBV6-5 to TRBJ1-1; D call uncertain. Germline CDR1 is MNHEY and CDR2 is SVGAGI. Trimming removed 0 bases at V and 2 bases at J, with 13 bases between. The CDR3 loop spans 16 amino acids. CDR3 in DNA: TGTGCCAGCAGTTACTCCGTGGTGCGGGGAAACACTGAAGCTTTCTTT. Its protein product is CASSYSVVRGNTEAFF.

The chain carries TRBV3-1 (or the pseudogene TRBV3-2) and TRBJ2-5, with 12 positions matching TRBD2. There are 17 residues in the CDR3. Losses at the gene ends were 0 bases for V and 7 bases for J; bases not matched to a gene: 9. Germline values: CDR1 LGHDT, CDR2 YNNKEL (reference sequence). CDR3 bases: TGTGCCAGCAGCCAAGAACGACTAGCGGGAGAGTGGGGGACCCAGTACTTC. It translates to CASSQERLAGEWGTQYF.

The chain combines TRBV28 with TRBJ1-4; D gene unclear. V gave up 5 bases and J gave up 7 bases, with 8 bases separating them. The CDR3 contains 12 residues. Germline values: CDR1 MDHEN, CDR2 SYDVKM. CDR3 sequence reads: CASSPVSEKLFF. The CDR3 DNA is TGTGCCAGCAGTCCGGTTTCTGAAAAACTGTTTTTT.

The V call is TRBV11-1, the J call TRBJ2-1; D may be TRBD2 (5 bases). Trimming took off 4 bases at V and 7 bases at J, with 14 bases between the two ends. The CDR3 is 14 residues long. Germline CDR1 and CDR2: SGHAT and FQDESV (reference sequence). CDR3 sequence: CASSSRGHGNEQFF. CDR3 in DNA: TGTGCCAGCAGCTCTAGAGGGCACGGGAATGAGCAGTTCTTC.

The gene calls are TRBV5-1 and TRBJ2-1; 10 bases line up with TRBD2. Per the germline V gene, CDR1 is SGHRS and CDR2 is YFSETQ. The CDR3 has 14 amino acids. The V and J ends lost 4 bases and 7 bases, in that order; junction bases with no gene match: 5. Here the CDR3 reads CASSLPGLANEQFF. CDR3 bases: TGCGCCAGCAGCCTACCGGGACTAGCGAATGAGCAGTTCTTC.

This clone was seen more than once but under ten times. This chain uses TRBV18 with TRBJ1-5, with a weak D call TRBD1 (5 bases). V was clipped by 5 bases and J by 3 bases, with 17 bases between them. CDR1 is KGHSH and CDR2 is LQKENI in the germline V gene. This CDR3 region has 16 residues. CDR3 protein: CASSSGVGTPNQPQHF. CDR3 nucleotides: TGTGCCAGCTCATCGGGAGTGGGGACCCCCAATCAGCCCCAGCATTTT.

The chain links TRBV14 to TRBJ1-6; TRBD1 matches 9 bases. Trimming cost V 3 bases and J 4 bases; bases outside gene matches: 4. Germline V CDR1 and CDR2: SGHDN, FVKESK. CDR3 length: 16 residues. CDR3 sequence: CASSHGTGRYNSPLHF. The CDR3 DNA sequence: TGTGCCAGCAGCCACGGGACAGGGCGATATAATTCACCCCTCCACTTT.

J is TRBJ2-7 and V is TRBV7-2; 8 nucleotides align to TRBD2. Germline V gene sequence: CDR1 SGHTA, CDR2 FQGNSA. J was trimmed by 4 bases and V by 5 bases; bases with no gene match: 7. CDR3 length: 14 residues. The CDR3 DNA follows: TGTGCCAGCAGCATACCGGGACTAGTTTACGAGCAGTACTTC. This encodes CASSIPGLVYEQYF.

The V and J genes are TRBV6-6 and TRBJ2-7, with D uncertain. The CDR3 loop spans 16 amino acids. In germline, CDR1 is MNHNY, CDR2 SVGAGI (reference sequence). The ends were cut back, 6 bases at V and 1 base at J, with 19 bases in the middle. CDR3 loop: CASRKAETPSSYEQYF. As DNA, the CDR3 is TGTGCCAGCAGAAAGGCGGAAACCCCTTCGTCCTACGAGCAGTACTTC.

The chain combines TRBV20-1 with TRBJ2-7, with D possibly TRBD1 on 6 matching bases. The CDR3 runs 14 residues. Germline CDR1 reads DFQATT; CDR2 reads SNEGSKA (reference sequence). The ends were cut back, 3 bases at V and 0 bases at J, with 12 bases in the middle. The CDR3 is CSASGQRSSYEQYF. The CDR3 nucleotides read TGCAGTGCTAGTGGACAGAGGAGCTCCTACGAGCAGTACTTC.